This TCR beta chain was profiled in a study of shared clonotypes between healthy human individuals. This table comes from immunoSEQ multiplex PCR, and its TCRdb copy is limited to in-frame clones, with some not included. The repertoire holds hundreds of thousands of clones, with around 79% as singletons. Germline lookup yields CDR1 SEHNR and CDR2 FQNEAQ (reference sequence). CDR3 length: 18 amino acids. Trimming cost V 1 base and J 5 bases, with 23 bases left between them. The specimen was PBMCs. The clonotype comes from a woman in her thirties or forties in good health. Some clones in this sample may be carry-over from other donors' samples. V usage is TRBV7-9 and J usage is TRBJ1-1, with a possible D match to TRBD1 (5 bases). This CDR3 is CASSLERPTGAGGTEAFF. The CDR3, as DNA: TGTGCCAGCAGCTTAGAACGGCCAACCGGGGCCGGTGGGACTGAAGCTTTCTTT.